Below, one TCR beta chain is given with its context. Its target is unknown. The treatment was: 15 to 20 received Ad26.COV2.S at low or high dose, single or two shots; roughly five received placebo; per-sample allocation not given. Sampling was performed 63 days after the first vaccine or placebo injection. Boston supplied an adult donor aged 18-55 years. TCRdb's copy holds only in-frame clones and misses some; the assay was immunoSEQ multiplex PCR. The repertoire has about 320,000 clones, around four fifths of them found once; the top ten carry under 2.5%. This specimen comes from a study of Ad26.COV2.S vaccination and SARS-CoV-2 variants. Turning to the study itself: Once or twice, 56 days apart, Ad26.COV2.S was delivered intramuscularly. Notes on the study in general: Considerable breadth of spike-specific CD8+ and CD4+ T cell responses has reportedly been documented following vaccination. Comparability of non-spike TCR breadth was observed across vaccine and placebo recipients.

There are 17 residues in the CDR3. Losses at the gene ends were 1 base for V and 7 bases for J; bases not matched to a gene: 7. Germline lookup yields CDR1 MNHNS and CDR2 SASEGT. This TCR was sampled from a person aged 18-60 years who received the Ad26.COV2.S COVID-19 vaccine or a placebo. The input for sequencing was peripheral blood, taken in a trial of Ad26.COV2.S vaccine versus placebo. The V and J genes are TRBV6-1 and TRBJ1-6; the match to TRBD1 covers 10 bases. The CDR3 loop reads CASSEDSDRGWNSPLHF. In DNA, the CDR3 is TGTGCCAGCAGTGAAGACTCGGACAGGGGGTGGAATTCACCCCTCCACTTT.